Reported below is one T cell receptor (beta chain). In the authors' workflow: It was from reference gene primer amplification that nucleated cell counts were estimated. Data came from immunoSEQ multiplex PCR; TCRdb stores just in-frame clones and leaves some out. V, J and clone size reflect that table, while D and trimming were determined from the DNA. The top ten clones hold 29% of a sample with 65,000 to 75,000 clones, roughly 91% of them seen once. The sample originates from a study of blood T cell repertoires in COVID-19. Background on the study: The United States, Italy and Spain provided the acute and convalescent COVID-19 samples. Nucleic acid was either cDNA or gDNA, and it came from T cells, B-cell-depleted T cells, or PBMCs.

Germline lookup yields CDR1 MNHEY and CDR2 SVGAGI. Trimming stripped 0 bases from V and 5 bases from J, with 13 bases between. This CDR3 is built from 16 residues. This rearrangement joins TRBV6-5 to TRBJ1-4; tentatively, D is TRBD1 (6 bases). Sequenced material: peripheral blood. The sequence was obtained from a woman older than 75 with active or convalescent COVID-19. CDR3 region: CASSYSNRARNEKLFF. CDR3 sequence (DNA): TGTGCCAGCAGTTACTCGAACAGGGCGCGGAATGAAAAACTGTTTTTT.